Presented here are 30 T cell receptor beta chains from one specimen sequenced in a study of blood T cell repertoires in COVID-19 (dated by TCRdb to 2020 to 2022). Library preparation used the immunoSEQ multiplex PCR assay. What TCRdb holds here is the immuneACCESS table cut down to in-frame rearrangements. Part of the clones is not present; checked against another copy, under half of the missing clones reflect an unresolved V gene, and the others are unexplained. This sample has approximately 70,000 clones in its table, and about 85% of those were observed once. Around 3.7% of the sample comes from the top ten. Sequencing used peripheral blood. All receptors derive from a woman between 50 and 59 years old with COVID-19, enrolled during active disease.

The chain couples TRBV29-1 to TRBJ1-4; 10 bases match TRBD1. CDR1 and CDR2 (germline): SQVTM, ANQGSEA. J lost 4 bases, V lost 6 bases, and 5 bases had no gene match. The CDR3 contains 14 residues. The CDR3 sequence: CSVGTGVHNEKLFF. Here the CDR3 DNA reads TGCAGCGTGGGGACAGGGGTCCATAATGAAAAACTGTTTTTT.

The chain carries TRBV7-2 and TRBJ2-5; 8 bases align to TRBD2. V lost 7 bases, J lost 5 bases, and 6 bases stayed unmatched. There are 13 residues in the CDR3. Germline V gene sequence: CDR1 SGHTA, CDR2 FQGNSA. CDR3 nucleotide sequence: TGTGCCAGCAAAGCGGGAGTTAGGGAGACCCAGTACTTC. This translates into CASKAGVRETQYF.

CDR3 sequence: CASSYPGTSYEQYF. DNA for the CDR3: TGTGCCAGCAGTTACCCCGGGACTTCCTACGAGCAGTACTTC. The J gene is TRBJ2-7, the V gene TRBV28, with a tentative D call TRBD2 (6 bases). The CDR3 loop spans 14 amino acids. The germline CDR1 and CDR2 sequences are MDHEN and SYDVKM. V shed 4 bases and J shed 1 base, with 11 bases lying between them.

This chain joins TRBV4-2 and TRBJ1-2; D is undetermined. This CDR3 region has 11 residues. Trimming left V 3 bases short and J 6 bases short, with 5 bases between. Germline lookup yields CDR1 LGHNA and CDR2 YNFKEQ. The CDR3 coding sequence is TGTGCCAGCAGCCAGGGAGATGGCTACACCTTC. Amino acid sequence: CASSQGDGYTF.

About this clone: Other DNA sequences from this sample encode an identical CDR3 as well. The chain combines TRBV9 with TRBJ2-2; D is unclear. Trimming left V 0 bases short and J 6 bases short, with 6 bases between. Germline CDR1 reads SGDLS; CDR2 reads YYNGEE. CDR3 length: 13 amino acids. For the CDR3, the DNA is TGTGCCAGCAGCGTAGCCGGGTCCGGGGAGCTGTTTTTT. Translating gives CASSVAGSGELFF.

CDR3 in amino acids: CASSLYRGDYGYTF. As DNA, the CDR3 is TGCGCCAGCAGCCTCTACAGGGGGGACTATGGCTACACCTTC. The rearrangement links TRBV4-3 to TRBJ1-2, with 8 bases lining up with TRBD1. Per the germline V gene, CDR1 is LGHNA and CDR2 is YSLEER. V was pared by 4 bases and J by 3 bases, with 4 bases of the junction left unmatched. The CDR3 sequence is 14 residues long.

J is TRBJ2-6 and V is TRBV30; D possibly corresponds to TRBD1 (5 bases). The ends were cut back, 4 bases at V and 0 bases at J, with 16 bases in the middle. The length of the CDR3 is 17 residues. Germline-derived CDR1 and CDR2 are GTSNPN and SVGIG (reference sequence). CDR3 loop: CAWTSGRGTSGANVLTF. For the CDR3, the DNA is TGTGCCTGGACGTCCGGAAGGGGAACCTCTGGGGCCAACGTCCTGACTTTC.

This clone was found a few times. The chain employs TRBV5-1 and TRBJ1-3; TRBD1 aligns across 8 bases. The junction had 2 bases not matched to a gene; V was cut back by 2 bases and J by 4 bases. Looked up from germline, CDR1 is SGHRS and CDR2 is YFSETQ. The CDR3 extends over 14 amino acids. CDR3 in amino acids: CASSLRDRGNTIYF. Here the CDR3 DNA reads TGCGCCAGCAGCTTAAGGGACAGGGGAAACACCATATATTTT.

This clone was counted a few times. The J gene is TRBJ1-5, the V gene TRBV3-1 (or the pseudogene TRBV3-2), with D hard to call. The CDR3 has 14 amino acids. Germline CDR1 LGHDT, CDR2 YNNKEL (reference sequence). Deletions cut 1 base from V and 12 bases from J, with 16 bases between. CDR3 DNA sequence: TGTGCCAGCAGCCAAGCCCACTCTTGGGGAGACCAGCATTTT. Amino acids: CASSQAHSWGDQHF.

V is TRBV7-2 and J is TRBJ2-3, with 9 bases lining up with TRBD2. V shed 5 bases, J shed 4 bases, and the junction held 4 bases outside the gene matches. The CDR3 loop spans 14 amino acids. Germline CDR1 is SGHTA and CDR2 is FQGNSA. DNA for the CDR3: TGTGCCAGCAGCCCGAGCGGGAGGCCAGATACGCAGTATTTT. It codes for CASSPSGRPDTQYF.

This chain uses TRBV9 with TRBJ2-7, with 11 positions matching TRBD2. Germline V gives CDR1 SGDLS, CDR2 YYNGEE. This CDR3 is 16 amino acids long. Unmatched junction bases numbered 6, after V lost 0 bases and J lost 4 bases. The CDR3 nucleotides are TGTGCCAGCAGCGTAGGGCTAGCGGGAGGCGGGTACGAGCAGTACTTC. This translates into CASSVGLAGGGYEQYF.

The V and J genes are TRBV2 and TRBJ2-5; D is unresolved. Germline V gives CDR1 SNHLY, CDR2 FYNNEI. This CDR3 comprises 15 residues. V was shortened by 4 bases and J by 5 bases, with 17 bases between the two germline ends. CDR3 protein: CASSVVARSGETQYF. The CDR3 coding sequence is TGTGCCAGCAGTGTCGTTGCTCGGAGTGGGGAGACCCAGTACTTC.

This chain connects TRBV28 to TRBJ2-7; maybe TRBD2 (5 bases). Germline V gene data show CDR1 as MDHEN and CDR2 as SYDVKM. The CDR3 extends over 14 amino acids. Deletions cut 3 bases from V and 0 bases from J, with 9 bases between. CDR3 residues: CASSLKAGSYEQYF. The CDR3 bases are TGTGCCAGCAGTTTGAAGGCGGGCTCCTACGAGCAGTACTTC.

The chain has TRBV7-3 and TRBJ2-1; TRBD2 agrees at 9 bases. CDR1 is SGHTA, CDR2 FQGTGA, per germline. CDR3 length: 15 residues. The trim removed 5 bases at V and 4 bases at J, leaving 6 bases unmatched. The CDR3 sequence: CASSRHTSGYNEQFF. The CDR3 DNA follows: TGTGCCAGCAGCCGTCATACTAGCGGGTACAATGAGCAGTTCTTC.

The chain uses TRBV27 and TRBJ1-1; D remains ambiguous. There are 14 residues in the CDR3. V shed 2 bases and J shed 4 bases, with 11 bases lying between them. Germline values: CDR1 MNHEY, CDR2 SMNVEV (reference sequence). CDR3 DNA sequence: TGTGCCAGCAGTTTAGTTGCGGGAGGCACTGAAGCTTTCTTT. Its translation is CASSLVAGGTEAFF.

This chain uses TRBV7-9 with TRBJ2-3; D gene ambiguous. Germline loops: CDR1 SEHNR, CDR2 FQNEAQ (reference sequence). Trimming shortened V by 0 bases and J by 5 bases, and 15 bases separated the two germline ends. This CDR3 comprises 16 residues. CDR3 nucleotides: TGTGCCAGCAGCTTAGCCGGCGGTCGTATGGTAGATACGCAGTATTTT. Translating gives CASSLAGGRMVDTQYF.

The rearrangement links TRBV11-2 to TRBJ1-3; D gene uncertain. Trimming took 1 base from V and 4 from J, leaving 8 bases between them. The CDR3 runs 14 residues. Per the germline V gene, CDR1 is SGHAT and CDR2 is FQNNGV. CDR3: CASSLGELGNTIYF. The CDR3 coding sequence is TGTGCCAGCAGCTTAGGCGAGTTAGGAAACACCATATATTTT.

This clone was seen once. The chain uses TRBV6-5 and TRBJ1-1; no clear D. CDR3 size: 15 residues. V lost 4 bases, J lost 2 bases, and 14 bases lay in between. Germline V gene lookup returns CDR1 MNHEY and CDR2 SVGAGI. The CDR3 coding sequence is TGTGCCAGCAGTTCTCCCGTAACAGTCAACACTGAAGCTTTCTTT. This gives the protein CASSSPVTVNTEAFF.

This sequence joins TRBV11-3 and TRBJ1-2; D unresolved. The ends were cut back, 5 bases at V and 8 bases at J, with 21 bases in the middle. This CDR3 has 15 residues. Germline V lookup: CDR1 SGHNT, CDR2 YENEEA. Written as DNA, the CDR3 is TGTGCCAGCAGCCCCATCGCAGTCCGAGGATTCGGCTACACCTTC. Its protein product is CASSPIAVRGFGYTF.

V gene TRBV27 combines with J gene TRBJ1-1; tentatively, D is TRBD1 (6 bases). The V and J ends lost 5 bases and 1 base respectively, with 14 bases between them. The CDR3 has 15 amino acids. CDR1 MNHEY and CDR2 SMNVEV come from the germline V gene (reference sequence). The CDR3 DNA follows: TGTGCCAGCAGTCCGGACAGTCCTAGGAACACTGAAGCTTTCTTT. Its translation is CASSPDSPRNTEAFF.

The chain combines TRBV19 with TRBJ2-7; 12 bases are shared with TRBD2. V shed 10 bases and J 2 bases; nucleotides not matched to a gene: 9. CDR1 and CDR2 (germline): LNHDA, SQIVND (reference sequence). The length of the CDR3 is 15 residues. CDR3: CATKRRLAGAYEQYF. The CDR3 DNA reads TGTGCCACCAAACGACGACTAGCGGGAGCCTACGAGCAGTACTTC.

The chain is built from TRBV29-1 and TRBJ1-4; tentative D call: TRBD1 (5 bases). V lost 6 bases to trimming and J lost 8 bases, with 13 bases between them. The germline gives CDR1 SQVTM, CDR2 ANQGSEA. CDR3 length equals 12 residues. DNA of the CDR3: TGCAGCGTCAGCGGGACTGACGAAAAACTGTTTTTT. Protein product: CSVSGTDEKLFF.

The V gene is TRBV4-3, the J gene TRBJ2-3; 12 bases align to TRBD2. With V trimmed by 1 base and J by 2 bases, 7 bases remained unmatched. The CDR3 contains 18 residues. CDR1 and CDR2 (germline): LGHNA, YSLEER. The CDR3 nucleotides are TGCGCCAGCAGCCAAGCACCTAGCGGGAGGGCCTCCACAGATACGCAGTATTTT. This translates into CASSQAPSGRASTDTQYF.

The chain couples TRBV27 to TRBJ1-5, with a tentative D call TRBD1 (6 bases). The CDR3 consists of 15 residues. CDR1 is MNHEY, CDR2 SMNVEV, per germline (reference sequence). Trimming took 2 bases from V and 2 from J, leaving 10 bases between them. The chain's CDR3 is CASSLRGIGNQPQHF. The CDR3 coding sequence is TGTGCCAGCAGTTTAAGGGGGATTGGCAATCAGCCCCAGCATTTT.

This clone was recorded only once. The gene calls are TRBV7-3 and TRBJ2-1; 8 positions agree with TRBD2. CDR3 length: 14 residues. Germline CDR1 reads SGHTA; CDR2 reads FQGTGA. Germline trimming cut 3 bases from V and 5 bases from J; bases unmatched to any gene: 3. CDR3 in DNA: TGTGCCAGCAGCTTCGGGACTAGAAACAATGAGCAGTTCTTC. Its translation: CASSFGTRNNEQFF.

This rearrangement joins TRBV7-9 to TRBJ2-3; a weak D match, TRBD2 (5 bases). The V end was cut by 5 bases, the J end by 1 base, with 13 bases between. This CDR3 has 15 residues. Germline V lookup: CDR1 SEHNR, CDR2 FQNEAQ (reference sequence). CDR3 region: CASSPTPRGTDTQYF. As DNA, the CDR3 is TGTGCCAGCAGCCCTACTCCGAGGGGCACAGATACGCAGTATTTT.

This chain connects TRBV25-1 to TRBJ2-7; possible D gene TRBD2, 5 bases. This CDR3 is built from 13 residues. The V end lost 10 bases, the J end lost 3 bases, and 16 bases lay between the germline ends. Germline assignment: CDR1 MGHDK and CDR2 SYGVNS. The CDR3 bases are TGTGCCACTTCAACGGACGGGGACTACGAGCAGTACTTC. Amino acid sequence: CATSTDGDYEQYF.

This chain uses TRBV30 with TRBJ1-5, with TRBD1 matching 7 bases. The germline gives CDR1 GTSNPN, CDR2 SVGIG (reference sequence). The V segment lost 0 bases and the J segment 3 bases; nucleotides outside the gene matches: 5. The CDR3 runs 15 residues. The CDR3 sequence is CAWSVGDSLNQPQHF. For the CDR3, the DNA is TGTGCCTGGAGTGTAGGGGACAGCCTCAATCAGCCCCAGCATTTT.

The rearrangement uses TRBV30 and TRBJ2-1, with TRBD1 matching 7 bases. Germline CDR1 GTSNPN, CDR2 SVGIG (reference sequence). The V gene end was trimmed by 0 bases and the J gene end by 8 bases; junction bases not matched to a gene: 13. CDR3 length equals 16 residues. This CDR3 is CAWSVPPGQISDEQFF. Here the CDR3 DNA reads TGTGCCTGGAGTGTACCACCGGGACAGATAAGCGATGAGCAGTTCTTC.

The gene calls are TRBV2 and TRBJ2-1; TRBD1 agrees at 7 bases. The V gene's germline CDR1 is SNHLY and CDR2 FYNNEI. The junction had 11 bases not matched to a gene; V was cut back by 6 bases and J by 9 bases. There are 14 residues in the CDR3. The CDR3 DNA reads as TGTGCCAGCAGGGGGACAGTATTAAAAAGTGAGCAGTTCTTC. Protein sequence: CASRGTVLKSEQFF.